What follows are 4 T cell receptor beta chains derived from one specimen sequenced in a study of technical replicates of blood from a few donors. Clones were read by immunoSEQ multiplex PCR, and TCRdb kept only the in-frame ones, dropping some. The table lists tens of thousands of clones, about nine tenths of them singletons. The sample consisted of T cells isolated from PBMCs. All receptors derive from a human donor in good health.

V usage is TRBV7-8 and J usage is TRBJ1-5, with D possibly TRBD1 on 5 matching bases. This CDR3 region has 14 residues. Germline V gene lookup returns CDR1 SGHVS and CDR2 FQNEAQ. Trimming left V 6 bases short and J 2 bases short, with 11 bases between. The chain's CDR3 is CASRRGGGNQPQHF. DNA of the CDR3: TGTGCCAGCAGGCGGGGCGGGGGCAATCAGCCCCAGCATTTT.

The V call is TRBV5-1, the J call TRBJ2-5; maybe TRBD1 (5 bases). CDR3 length equals 13 residues. V lost 5 bases to trimming and J lost 2 bases, with 10 bases between them. The germline gives CDR1 SGHRS, CDR2 YFSETQ. CDR3 protein: CASRLTEQETQYF. As DNA, the CDR3 is TGCGCCAGCAGACTGACAGAACAAGAGACCCAGTACTTC.

The rearrangement joins TRBV28 to TRBJ2-7, with TRBD2 identical over 8 bases. Germline V gene lookup returns CDR1 MDHEN and CDR2 SYDVKM. Trimming cost V 3 bases and J 0 bases; bases outside gene matches: 10. The CDR3 covers 17 residues. The CDR3 DNA follows: TGTGCCAGCAGTTTTGTCCCGGGAGGGATTAGCTCCTACGAGCAGTACTTC. Translation: CASSFVPGGISSYEQYF.

The chain links TRBV7-3 to TRBJ1-1; D ambiguous. V lost 5 bases to trimming and J lost 0 bases, with 10 bases between them. CDR3 size: 14 residues. The germline V gene has CDR1 SGHTA and CDR2 FQGTGA. CDR3 protein: CASSPGSMNTEAFF. The CDR3 DNA follows: TGTGCCAGCAGCCCGGGGTCCATGAACACTGAAGCTTTCTTT.